The T cell receptor (beta chain) described here comes from a study of T cell responses to AZD1222 COVID-19 vaccine (dated by TCRdb to 2020 to 2022). Background on the whole study: TCR sequencing was performed for about 250 trial participants, of whom about 200 were given two doses of AZD1222 and some 26 were given two doses of MenACWY control vaccine. Trial participants were enrolled by age into subgroups of 18-55, 56-69 and 70-plus years, and around 150, 28 and 57 TCR-sequenced participants, respectively, were included in these subgroups. Study-level results and caveats: The 56-69-year group was small, and its depth increase did not reach significance, likely because of low power. Participants were mostly white British and included more females than males, and it was suggested by the authors that clonal diversity may have been underestimated. Vaccine-associated CD4 TCRs spanned the whole spike protein, with dominant responses in regions 160-218 and 743-854. Because no samples from the day 14 peak response were available, repertoires could be characterized only after the peak T cell response. Epitopes outside the regions mutated in the B.1.351 and B.1.1.7 variants were reportedly recognized by nearly half of the unique spike-specific TCRs. Conclusions about previously exposed vaccinees were limited because only six or seven AZD1222 recipients were SARS-CoV-2 seropositive at baseline. After two AZD1222 doses, both the breadth and the depth of spike-specific TCRs were significantly higher than at day 0 and than in MenACWY recipients.

The meaning of the sample's time point label: baseline before first vaccination. The treatment or condition label of this sample denotes: meningococcal conjugate vaccine given as trial control. Vaccinee samples were obtained from the UK trials COV001 and COV002, which included a single-blind randomized controlled phase 2/3 trial of AZD1222 (ChAdOx1 nCoV-19) in healthy adults. For TCRbeta chain sequencing, PBMC samples were collected from trial participants at day 0 and at day 28 after the second dose. This clone appeared a single time. The antigen this receptor binds is unknown. The input lacks base qualities; no much larger clone sits a single base away. The CDR3 has 18 amino acids, counting the end cysteine and phenylalanine. Only CDR3 DNA remains: 54 bases, in frame from the first base. Clipping removes 4 bases from V and 8 bases from J, with 19 as the unmatched junction base count. Based on the germline V gene, the CDR1 and CDR2 sequences are SGHDN and FVKESK.

The CDR3 regions of human TCRbeta chains were subjected to immunosequencing. The source study handled its data this way. TCRs in the repertoires were matched against a reference library of SARS-CoV-2-specific TCRs that had been generated with the MIRA antigen-specificity platform. Breadth was defined as the fraction of unique TCRs that were SARS-CoV-2-associated, and depth was defined as the fraction of total T cells that were SARS-CoV-2-associated. Using the MIRA data, every spike-specific TCR was mapped to the spike region that the TCR reacted to and assigned to either a CD4 or a CD8 class. Log10-transformed breadth and depth values were compared by one-way ANOVA with Sidak's multiple comparisons tests. Sourced from immuneACCESS, this table was stored by TCRdb with only in-frame sequences that have V and J called. A share of the clones is absent; for the studies checked, an unresolved V gene accounts for under half, and the remainder has no known explanation. V, J and clone size reflect that table, while D and trimming were determined from the DNA. This sample lists fewer than 80,000 clones; roughly 78% were detected once. The top ten constitute more than 20% of the sample.

The clonotype was recovered from an adult in good health. The sample consisted of peripheral blood, taken on day 0 of MenACWY control vaccination. Recombination linked TRBV14 to TRBJ1-4; 7 central nucleotides agree with TRBD1. The sequenced DNA: TGTGCCAGCAGCCGACGATTACAGGGGCCGTCGGGTGAGGAAAAACTGTTTTTT. Translated, this gives CASSRRLQGPSGEEKLFF.